This entry is about one T cell receptor (beta chain). Its target is unknown. PCR primers comprised 60 Vbeta and 13 Jbeta primers. Clones were sequenced by immunoSEQ multiplex PCR, and TCRdb holds only the in-frame ones, with some missing. In the table there are fewer than 150,000 clones, 60% to 80% of which are singletons. The CDR3 is 17 residues long. This sample is drawn from a study of cytomegalovirus exposure and HLA in healthy donors. Study outcomes and limitations: For most TCR sequences rarity was the rule, although some public TCRs occurred in many donors. Donors were assumed by presence/absence analyses to have roughly uniform sequencing depth.

Healthy donors of bone marrow made up the group. Sequenced material: PBMCs. The chain carries TRBV1 and TRBJ1-2; whether TRBD1, the table's D call, matches the DNA was not checked. TRBV1 is listed as a pseudogene. This clonotype originated in a man in his fifties in good health and CMV-seronegative. The CDR3 DNA is TGCACCAGCAGCCAAGATAGGGACAGGACGTTGTTCTATGGCTACACCTTC. Translating it yields CTSSQDRDRTLFYGYTF.